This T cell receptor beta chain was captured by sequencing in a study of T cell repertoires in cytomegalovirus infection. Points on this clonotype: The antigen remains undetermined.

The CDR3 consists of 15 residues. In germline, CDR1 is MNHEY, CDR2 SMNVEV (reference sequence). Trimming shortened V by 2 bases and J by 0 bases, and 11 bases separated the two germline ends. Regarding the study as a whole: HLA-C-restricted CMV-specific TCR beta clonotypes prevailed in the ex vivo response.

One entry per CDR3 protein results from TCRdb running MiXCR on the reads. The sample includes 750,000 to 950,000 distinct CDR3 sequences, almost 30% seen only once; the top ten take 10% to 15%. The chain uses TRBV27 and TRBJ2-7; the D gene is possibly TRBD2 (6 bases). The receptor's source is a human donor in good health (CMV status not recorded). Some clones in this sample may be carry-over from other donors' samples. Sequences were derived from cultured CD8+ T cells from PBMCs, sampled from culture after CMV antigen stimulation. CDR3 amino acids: CASSLRGGSSYEQYF. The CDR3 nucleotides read TGTGCCAGCAGTTTACGGGGAGGCAGCTCCTACGAGCAGTACTTC.